This paragraph reports one TCR beta chain. Its specificity is not known. The V gene end was trimmed by 3 bases and the J gene end by 2 bases; junction bases not matched to a gene: 5. The CDR3 covers 15 residues. Looked up from germline, CDR1 is LNHDA and CDR2 is SQIVND (reference sequence). The data were obtained in a study of T cell repertoires in cytomegalovirus infection. Study overall: As its CMV epitopes, the study selected recently identified HLA-C-restricted and well-studied HLA-B-restricted targets. Both a matching HLA type and CMV infection were indicated by public TCR beta signatures. Overall study results and limits: In two of eight donors, the top clonotype was HLA-C-restricted CMV-specific.

One entry per CDR3 protein, called by TCRdb with MiXCR from the reads. The sample includes a few hundred thousand distinct CDR3 sequences, approximately 22% of them seen just once. The sample consisted of cultured PBMCs, taken from culture after CMV antigen stimulation. The chain joins TRBV19 to TRBJ1-1, with 8 bases fitting TRBD1. This TCR derives from a human donor in good health (CMV status not recorded). Some clones in this sample may be carry-over from other donors' samples. This chain's CDR3 is CASSIDGQGNTEAFF. The CDR3 bases are TGTGCCAGTAGTATCGACGGACAGGGTAACACTGAAGCTTTCTTT. The entire variable domain, with the rest obtained from reference TRBV19 and TRBJ1-1, is as follows: DGGITQSPKYLFRKEGQNVTLSCEQNLNHDAMYWYRQDPGQGLRLIYYSQIVNDFQKGDIAEGYSVSREKKESFPLTVTSAQKNPTAFYLCASSIDGQGNTEAFFGQGTRLTVV.